This T cell receptor beta chain was profiled in a study of CD8 T cells in Susac syndrome. Study information: Patients with Susac syndrome were therapy-naive, on corticosteroids, or on intravenous immunoglobulin alone at blood draw.

cDNA came from about 0.5 to 1 ug RNA primed by random hexamers. immunoSEQ multiplex PCR amplified TCR beta CDR3 across 54 Vbeta, 13 Jbeta. TCRdb reprocessed the immunoSEQ multiplex PCR reads via MiXCR and lists one record per CDR3 protein. The sample lists fewer than 140,000 distinct CDR3 sequences, approximately 93% occurring once. Points from the study as a whole: Among people with Susac, CD8+ clonal expansion was greatest in TEMRA cells and active patients. The authors found about 17 Susac-specific public clones in total CD8+ repertoires and five or six in CD8+ TEMRA repertoires.

V was cut by 2 bases and J by 6 bases, with 20 bases left in between. Germline CDR1 is SGHTA and CDR2 is FQGNSA. There are 16 residues in the CDR3. In regard to this clonotype: The target antigen is unknown.

The chain employs TRBV7-2 and TRBJ2-7; weak D call: TRBD1 (6 bases). The source is a human donor with Susac syndrome. The specimen was CD8+ T cells from PBMCs. CDR3 sequence (DNA): TGTGCCAGCAGCTTATACAGGGAGCCACGTCCGGGCGAGCAGTACTTC. Translation gives CASSLYREPRPGEQYF.